This is a list of T cell receptor beta chains from one sample in a study of beta chain features in type 1 diabetes. Sequencing was performed with immunoSEQ multiplex PCR; in TCRdb, only in-frame clones are kept and a portion is missing. The sample lists 300,000 or so clones, roughly 12% occurring once. The specimen was naive CD4+ T cells from blood. All receptors come from a young woman with type 1 diabetes. Both conserved end residues are part of each CDR3. A D gene is named only where the DNA matches it firmly. Not all rows give a size; the values are once, few, many and, for expanded clones, a class.

v_call: TRBV19
cdr3_length: 16
d_call: TRBD1
j_call: TRBJ2-6
clone_size: few
cdr3_aa: CASSRTGGAGANVLTF

v_call: TRBV4-3
cdr3_length: 17
d_call: NA
j_call: TRBJ1-4
clone_size: few
cdr3_aa: CASSQEAVYATNEKLFF

v_call: TRBV30
cdr3_length: 14
d_call: TRBD1
j_call: TRBJ2-2
clone_size: NA
cdr3_aa: CAWTPTGFTGELFF

v_call: TRBV18
cdr3_length: 14
d_call: NA
j_call: TRBJ1-1
clone_size: NA
cdr3_aa: CASSPGLGNTEAFF

v_call: TRBV10-3
cdr3_length: 13
d_call: NA
j_call: TRBJ1-4
clone_size: NA
cdr3_aa: CAIRWDMNEKLFF

v_call: TRBV2
cdr3_length: 14
d_call: TRBD2
j_call: TRBJ2-3
clone_size: few
cdr3_aa: CASVPGRRTDTQYF

v_call: TRBV28
cdr3_length: 14
d_call: NA
j_call: TRBJ1-4
clone_size: few
cdr3_aa: CASSSRVANEKLFF

v_call: TRBV7-9
cdr3_length: 13
d_call: NA
j_call: TRBJ2-1
clone_size: NA
cdr3_aa: CANSLERGNEQFF

v_call: TRBV10-3
cdr3_length: 12
d_call: TRBD2
j_call: TRBJ2-3
clone_size: few
cdr3_aa: CAIATSADTQYF

v_call: TRBV5-4
cdr3_length: 13
d_call: TRBD1
j_call: TRBJ1-1
clone_size: NA
cdr3_aa: CASSLTGVTEAFF

v_call: TRBV7-9
cdr3_length: 18
d_call: TRBD2
j_call: TRBJ2-2
clone_size: NA
cdr3_aa: CASSPHGLAGRNTGELFF

v_call: TRBV5-4
cdr3_length: 14
d_call: TRBD1
j_call: TRBJ1-5
clone_size: NA
cdr3_aa: CASSFGQGDQPQHF

v_call: TRBV9
cdr3_length: 14
d_call: TRBD2
j_call: TRBJ2-2
clone_size: once
cdr3_aa: CASSVGGLVGELFF

v_call: TRBV7-2
cdr3_length: 18
d_call: NA
j_call: TRBJ2-5
clone_size: NA
cdr3_aa: CASSSRQLALPSQETQYF

v_call: TRBV11-2
cdr3_length: 14
d_call: TRBD2
j_call: TRBJ2-3
clone_size: few
cdr3_aa: CASSFGLAADTQYF

v_call: TRBV7-2
cdr3_length: 14
d_call: NA
j_call: TRBJ1-2
clone_size: few
cdr3_aa: CASSLDRFSYGYTF

v_call: TRBV5-1
cdr3_length: 17
d_call: TRBD2
j_call: TRBJ2-1
clone_size: few
cdr3_aa: CASSSLQGTSGANEQFF

v_call: TRBV25-1
cdr3_length: 11
d_call: NA
j_call: TRBJ2-3
clone_size: NA
cdr3_aa: CATQRGDTQYF

v_call: TRBV7-3
cdr3_length: 14
d_call: NA
j_call: TRBJ2-5
clone_size: few
cdr3_aa: CASSLTGTQETQYF

v_call: TRBV5-1
cdr3_length: 13
d_call: NA
j_call: TRBJ1-2
clone_size: NA
cdr3_aa: CASSFHPEVGYTF

v_call: TRBV29-1
cdr3_length: 12
d_call: NA
j_call: TRBJ2-1
clone_size: few
cdr3_aa: CSVDRGRSEQFF

v_call: TRBV6-5
cdr3_length: 13
d_call: NA
j_call: TRBJ2-1
clone_size: NA
cdr3_aa: CASSGTDSNEQFF

v_call: TRBV30
cdr3_length: 15
d_call: TRBD2
j_call: TRBJ2-1
clone_size: NA
cdr3_aa: CAWSVRTSGSDEQFF

v_call: TRBV6-5
cdr3_length: 13
d_call: NA
j_call: TRBJ2-5
clone_size: few
cdr3_aa: CASSYPPEETQYF

v_call: TRBV29-1
cdr3_length: 15
d_call: NA
j_call: TRBJ2-3
clone_size: NA
cdr3_aa: CSVELLARRTDTQYF

v_call: TRBV4-3
cdr3_length: 15
d_call: TRBD1
j_call: TRBJ1-4
clone_size: NA
cdr3_aa: CASSQERTGREKLFF

v_call: TRBV29-1
cdr3_length: 13
d_call: TRBD1
j_call: TRBJ2-5
clone_size: NA
cdr3_aa: CSVAGQGKETQYF

v_call: TRBV28
cdr3_length: 15
d_call: TRBD2
j_call: TRBJ2-3
clone_size: few
cdr3_aa: CASSLLAGERGTQYF

v_call: TRBV4-3
cdr3_length: 14
d_call: TRBD1
j_call: TRBJ1-4
clone_size: NA
cdr3_aa: CASSQGTGFEKLFF

v_call: TRBV7-2
cdr3_length: 15
d_call: NA
j_call: TRBJ2-6
clone_size: few
cdr3_aa: CASSSLSSGANVLTF

v_call: TRBV9
cdr3_length: 15
d_call: TRBD2
j_call: TRBJ2-7
clone_size: few
cdr3_aa: CASSVASGRAYEQYF

v_call: TRBV28
cdr3_length: 15
d_call: NA
j_call: TRBJ2-7
clone_size: few
cdr3_aa: CASRGTNRVGYEQYF

v_call: TRBV9
cdr3_length: 19
d_call: TRBD2
j_call: TRBJ2-7
clone_size: few
cdr3_aa: CASSVHRLAGTPTLGEQYF

v_call: TRBV28
cdr3_length: 12
d_call: NA
j_call: TRBJ2-4
clone_size: few
cdr3_aa: CASSLPRGIQYF

v_call: TRBV6-6
cdr3_length: 15
d_call: TRBD1
j_call: TRBJ2-7
clone_size: few
cdr3_aa: CASSDPGQGNNEQYF

v_call: TRBV12-5
cdr3_length: 12
d_call: NA
j_call: TRBJ1-5
clone_size: few
cdr3_aa: CASARGIQPQHF

v_call: TRBV10-3
cdr3_length: 11
d_call: NA
j_call: TRBJ1-1
clone_size: few
cdr3_aa: CAISTGTEAFF

v_call: TRBV19
cdr3_length: 16
d_call: TRBD1
j_call: TRBJ2-1
clone_size: few
cdr3_aa: CASSSPRGSSYNEQFF

v_call: TRBV11-2
cdr3_length: 15
d_call: NA
j_call: TRBJ1-3
clone_size: few
cdr3_aa: CASSSSRFSGNTIYF

v_call: TRBV19
cdr3_length: 16
d_call: TRBD1
j_call: TRBJ2-2
clone_size: NA
cdr3_aa: CASRTRGTGNTGELFF